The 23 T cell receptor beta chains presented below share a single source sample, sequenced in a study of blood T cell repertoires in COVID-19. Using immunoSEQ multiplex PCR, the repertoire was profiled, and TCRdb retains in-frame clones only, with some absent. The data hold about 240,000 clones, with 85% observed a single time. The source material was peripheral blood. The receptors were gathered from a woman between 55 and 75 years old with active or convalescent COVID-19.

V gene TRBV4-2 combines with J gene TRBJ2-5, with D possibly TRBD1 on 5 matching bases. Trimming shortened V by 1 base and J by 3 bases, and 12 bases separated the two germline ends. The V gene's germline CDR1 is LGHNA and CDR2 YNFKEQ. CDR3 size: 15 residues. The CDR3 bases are TGTGCCAGCAGCCAAGCTTGGTTGACAGAAGAGACCCAGTACTTC. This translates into CASSQAWLTEETQYF.

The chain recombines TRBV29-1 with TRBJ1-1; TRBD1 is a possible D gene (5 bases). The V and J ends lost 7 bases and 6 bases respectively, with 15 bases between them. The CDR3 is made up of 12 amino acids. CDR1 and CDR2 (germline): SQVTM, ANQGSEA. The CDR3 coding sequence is TGCAGCGCCCGCGGGGACCAACCTGAAGCTTTCTTT. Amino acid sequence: CSARGDQPEAFF.

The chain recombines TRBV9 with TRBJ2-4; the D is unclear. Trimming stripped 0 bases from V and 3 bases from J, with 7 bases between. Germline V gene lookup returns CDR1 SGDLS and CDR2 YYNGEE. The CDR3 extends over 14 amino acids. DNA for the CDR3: TGTGCCAGCAGCGTAGGCGGTGGCAAAAACATTCAGTACTTC. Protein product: CASSVGGGKNIQYF.

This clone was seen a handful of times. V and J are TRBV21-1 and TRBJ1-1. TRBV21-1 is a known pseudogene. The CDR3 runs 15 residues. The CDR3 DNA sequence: TGTGCCAGCAGCAATGAGGGTTCCATGAACACTGAAGCTTTCTTT. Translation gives CASSNEGSMNTEAFF.

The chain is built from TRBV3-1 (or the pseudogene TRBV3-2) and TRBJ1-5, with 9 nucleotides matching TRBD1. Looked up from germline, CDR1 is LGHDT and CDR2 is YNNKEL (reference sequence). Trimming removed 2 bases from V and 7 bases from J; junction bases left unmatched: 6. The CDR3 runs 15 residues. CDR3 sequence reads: CASSQSDRGGQPQHF. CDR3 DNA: TGTGCCAGCAGCCAATCGGACAGGGGAGGGCAGCCCCAGCATTTT.

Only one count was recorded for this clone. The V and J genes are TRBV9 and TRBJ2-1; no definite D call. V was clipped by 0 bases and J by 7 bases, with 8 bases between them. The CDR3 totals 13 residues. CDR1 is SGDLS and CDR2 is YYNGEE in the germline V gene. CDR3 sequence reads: CASSVARGNEQFF. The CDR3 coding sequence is TGTGCCAGCAGCGTAGCTAGAGGAAATGAGCAGTTCTTC.

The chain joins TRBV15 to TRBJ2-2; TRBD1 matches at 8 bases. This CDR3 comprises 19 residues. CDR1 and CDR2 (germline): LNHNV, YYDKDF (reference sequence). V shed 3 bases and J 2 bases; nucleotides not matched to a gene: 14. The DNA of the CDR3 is TGTGCCACCAGCAGTACACAACGCCCGGGACAGGCTAACACCGGGGAGCTGTTTTTT. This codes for CATSSTQRPGQANTGELFF.

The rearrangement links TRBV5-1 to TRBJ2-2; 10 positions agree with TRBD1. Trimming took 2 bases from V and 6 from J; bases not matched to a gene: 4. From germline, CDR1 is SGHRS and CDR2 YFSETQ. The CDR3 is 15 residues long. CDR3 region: CASSFGTGVSGELFF. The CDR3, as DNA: TGCGCCAGCAGCTTCGGGACAGGGGTTTCCGGGGAGCTGTTTTTT.

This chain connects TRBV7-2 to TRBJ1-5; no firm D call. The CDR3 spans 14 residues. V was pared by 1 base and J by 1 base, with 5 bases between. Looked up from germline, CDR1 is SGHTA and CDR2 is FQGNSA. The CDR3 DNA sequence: TGTGCCAGCAGCTTAGTCGGGAGCAATCAGCCCCAGCATTTT. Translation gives CASSLVGSNQPQHF. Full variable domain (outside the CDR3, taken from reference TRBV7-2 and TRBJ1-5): GAGVSQSPSNKVTEKGKDVELRCDPISGHTALYWYRQSLGQGLEFLIYFQGNSAPDKSGLPSDRFSAERTGGSVSTLTIQRTQQEDSAVYLCASSLVGSNQPQHFGDGTRLSIL.

The CDR3 protein is CASSFIQGAGPTEAFF. CDR3 DNA sequence: TGCGCCAGCAGCTTCATTCAGGGCGCGGGACCCACTGAAGCTTTCTTT. This rearrangement joins TRBV5-1 to TRBJ1-1; weak D call: TRBD1 (5 bases). In germline, CDR1 is SGHRS, CDR2 YFSETQ. This CDR3 contains 16 residues. Trimming pared 2 bases from V and 4 bases from J, leaving 18 bases between.

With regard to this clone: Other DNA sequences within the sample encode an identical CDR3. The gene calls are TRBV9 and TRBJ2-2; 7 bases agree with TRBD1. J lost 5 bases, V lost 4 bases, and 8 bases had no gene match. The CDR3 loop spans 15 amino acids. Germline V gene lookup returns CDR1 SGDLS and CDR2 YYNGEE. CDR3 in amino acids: CASSPRQGNTGELFF. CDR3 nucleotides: TGTGCCAGCAGCCCTCGACAGGGAAATACCGGGGAGCTGTTTTTT.

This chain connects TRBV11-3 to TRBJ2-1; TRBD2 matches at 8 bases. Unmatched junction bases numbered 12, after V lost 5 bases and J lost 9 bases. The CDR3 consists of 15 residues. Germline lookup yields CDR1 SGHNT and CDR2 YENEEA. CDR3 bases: TGTGCCAGCAGCAAGTTAACGGGGGGGCACAGTGAGCAGTTCTTC. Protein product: CASSKLTGGHSEQFF. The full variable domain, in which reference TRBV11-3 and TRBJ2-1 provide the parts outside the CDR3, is EAGVVQSPRYKIIEKKQPVAFWCNPISGHNTLYWYLQNLGQGPELLIRYENEEAVDDSQLPKDRFSAERLKGVDSTLKIQPAELGDSAVYLCASSKLTGGHSEQFFGPGTRLTVL.

CDR3 sequence (DNA): TGTGCCAGCAGCCGGGCGGGATTACGAGAGACCCAGTACTTC. Translating it yields CASSRAGLRETQYF. The chain uses TRBV14 and TRBJ2-5; maybe TRBD2 (6 bases). This CDR3 region has 14 residues. Germline loops: CDR1 SGHDN, CDR2 FVKESK. Trimming removed 4 bases at V and 4 bases at J, with 13 bases between. The full variable domain, with the rest looked up from reference TRBV14 and TRBJ2-5, is EAGVTQFPSHSVIEKGQTVTLRCDPISGHDNLYWYRRVMGKEIKFLLHFVKESKQDESGMPNNRFLAERTGGTYSTLKVQPAELEDSGVYFCASSRAGLRETQYFGPGTRLLVL.

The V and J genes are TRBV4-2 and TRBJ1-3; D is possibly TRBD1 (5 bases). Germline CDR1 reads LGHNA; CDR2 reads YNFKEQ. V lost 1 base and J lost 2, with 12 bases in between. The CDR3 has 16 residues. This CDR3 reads CASSQARTGAGNTIYF. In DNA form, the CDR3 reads TGTGCCAGCAGCCAAGCTAGGACGGGGGCTGGAAACACCATATATTTT.

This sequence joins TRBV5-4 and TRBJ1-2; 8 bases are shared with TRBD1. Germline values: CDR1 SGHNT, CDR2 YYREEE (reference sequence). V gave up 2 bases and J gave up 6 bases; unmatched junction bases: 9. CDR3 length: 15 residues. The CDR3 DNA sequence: TGTGCCAGCAGCTTACGCTCAGGGGGCTCTAATGGCTACACCTTC. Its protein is CASSLRSGGSNGYTF.

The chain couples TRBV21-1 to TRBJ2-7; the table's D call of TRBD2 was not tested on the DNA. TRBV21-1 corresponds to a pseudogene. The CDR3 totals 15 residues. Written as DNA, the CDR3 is TGTGCCAGCAGCAAAGCCTCGGGTGCAATTTACGAGCAGTACTTC. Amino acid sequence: CASSKASGAIYEQYF.

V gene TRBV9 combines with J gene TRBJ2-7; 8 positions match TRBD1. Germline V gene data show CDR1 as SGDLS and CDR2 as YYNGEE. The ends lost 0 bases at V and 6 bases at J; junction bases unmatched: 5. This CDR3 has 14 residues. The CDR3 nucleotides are TGTGCCAGCAGCGTAGGGACAGGGCCCTCCGAGCAGTACTTC. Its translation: CASSVGTGPSEQYF.

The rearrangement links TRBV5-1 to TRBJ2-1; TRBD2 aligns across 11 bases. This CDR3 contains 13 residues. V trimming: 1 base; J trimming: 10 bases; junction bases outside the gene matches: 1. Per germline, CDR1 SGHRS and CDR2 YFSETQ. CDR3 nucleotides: TGCGCCAGCAGCTTGCCTAGCGGGAGGGAGCAGTTCTTC. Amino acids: CASSLPSGREQFF.

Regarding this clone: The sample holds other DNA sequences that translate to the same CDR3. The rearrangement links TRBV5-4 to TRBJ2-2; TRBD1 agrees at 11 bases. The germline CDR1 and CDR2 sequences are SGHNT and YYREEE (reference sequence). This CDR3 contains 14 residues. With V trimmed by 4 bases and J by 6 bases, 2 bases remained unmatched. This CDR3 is CASSTGQGAGELFF. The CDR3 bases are TGTGCCAGCAGCACGGGACAGGGGGCCGGGGAGCTGTTTTTT.

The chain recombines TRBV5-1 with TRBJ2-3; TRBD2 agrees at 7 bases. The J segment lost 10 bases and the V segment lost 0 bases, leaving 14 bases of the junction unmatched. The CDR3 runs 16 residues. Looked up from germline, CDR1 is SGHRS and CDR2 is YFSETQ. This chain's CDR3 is CASSLAGGTTARAQYF. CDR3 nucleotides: TGCGCCAGCAGCTTGGCGGGCGGGACTACCGCCCGTGCGCAGTATTTT.

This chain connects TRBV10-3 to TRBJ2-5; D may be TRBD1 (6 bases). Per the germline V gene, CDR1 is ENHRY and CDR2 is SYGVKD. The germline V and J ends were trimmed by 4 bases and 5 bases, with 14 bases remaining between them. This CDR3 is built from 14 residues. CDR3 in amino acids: CAISGRGAGETQYF. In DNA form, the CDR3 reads TGTGCCATCAGTGGCAGGGGCGCAGGGGAGACCCAGTACTTC.

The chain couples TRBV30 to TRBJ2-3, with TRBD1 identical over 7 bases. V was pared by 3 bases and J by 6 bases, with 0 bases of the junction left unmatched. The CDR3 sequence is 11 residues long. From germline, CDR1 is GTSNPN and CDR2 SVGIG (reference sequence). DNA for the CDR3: TGTGCCTGGAGACAGGGGGATACGCAGTATTTT. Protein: CAWRQGDTQYF.

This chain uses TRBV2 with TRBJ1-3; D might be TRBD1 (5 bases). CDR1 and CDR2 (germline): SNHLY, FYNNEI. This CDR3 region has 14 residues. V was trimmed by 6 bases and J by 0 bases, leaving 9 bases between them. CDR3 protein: CASRRQNSGNTIYF. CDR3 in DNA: TGTGCCAGCAGGCGACAGAACTCTGGAAACACCATATATTTT.